This TCR beta chain was recorded in a study of cytomegalovirus exposure and HLA in healthy donors. Whole-study results and caveats: Rare TCR sequences dominated, though some public TCRs recurred in many donors. Across donors, presence/absence analyses took sequencing depth to be roughly uniform.

This clone has only one observation. Its matching antigen is unknown. This PCR relied on a set of 60 Vbeta primers and 13 Jbeta primers. Clones were sequenced by immunoSEQ multiplex PCR, and TCRdb holds only the in-frame ones, with some missing. The sample holds about 94,000 clones; 50% to 75% are singletons and the top ten take 3.5% to 4.5%. This CDR3 spans 13 amino acids. Germline V CDR1 and CDR2: SNHLY, FYNNEI. J gave up 10 bases and V 6 bases, and 10 bases lay outside the gene matches. The receptor comes from a man aged 30 to 39 in good health and CMV-seronegative. The sample comprised PBMCs. The gene calls are TRBV2 and TRBJ2-7; 9 bases match TRBD1. DNA of the CDR3: TGTGCCAGCAGCCTCTGGACAGGGGATCGACAGTACTTC. It translates to CASSLWTGDRQYF.